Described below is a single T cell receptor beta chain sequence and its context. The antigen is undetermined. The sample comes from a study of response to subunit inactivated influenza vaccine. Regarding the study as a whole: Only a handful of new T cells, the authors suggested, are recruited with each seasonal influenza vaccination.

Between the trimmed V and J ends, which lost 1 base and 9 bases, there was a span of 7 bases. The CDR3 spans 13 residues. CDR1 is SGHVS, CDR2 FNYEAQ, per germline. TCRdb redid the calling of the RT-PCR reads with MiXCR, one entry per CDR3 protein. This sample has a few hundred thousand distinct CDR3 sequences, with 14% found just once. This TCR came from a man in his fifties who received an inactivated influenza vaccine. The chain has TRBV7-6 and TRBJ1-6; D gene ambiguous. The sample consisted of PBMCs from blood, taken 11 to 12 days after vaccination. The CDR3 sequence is CASSLDLGSPLHF. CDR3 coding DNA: TGTGCCAGCAGCTTAGATCTTGGTTCACCCCTCCACTTT. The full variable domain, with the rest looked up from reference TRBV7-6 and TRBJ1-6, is GAGVSQSPRYKVTKRGQDVALRCDPISGHVSLYWYRQALGQGPEFLTYFNYEAQQDKSGLPNDRFSAERPEGSISTLTIQRTEQRDSAMYRCASSLDLGSPLHFGNGTRLTVT.